This T cell receptor beta chain was captured by sequencing in a study of graft-versus-host responses after intestinal transplantation. Study details: Tacrolimus plus steroids were given to all recipients for roughly three years, preceded by anti-thymocyte globulin induction. Study results and caveats: Present in recipient marrow, GvH clones included some that appeared first in ileum or blood. The presence of high graft-versus-host to host-versus-graft clonal ratios in allografts characterized patients with graft-donor T cell macrochimerism.

To note about this clone: Its matching antigen is unknown.

Libraries were prepared by immunoSEQ multiplex PCR; TCRdb keeps only in-frame clonotypes and omits some of them. The data contain around 43,000 clones, 90% to 95% of them seen just once; the ten biggest clones take up 4.4%. Sample: PBMCs, taken 524 days after transplant. The receptor was derived from a human patient who received an intestinal transplant, so some T cells may come from the graft donor.

The CDR3 region is CASSSGPGEDYNEQFF. The CDR3 DNA is TGTGCCAGCAGTTCCGGGCCGGGGGAGGATTACAATGAGCAGTTCTTC. The J gene is TRBJ2-1, the V gene TRBV11-1, with a tentative D call TRBD2 (6 bases). The CDR3 is 16 amino acids. Trimming took 6 bases from V and 4 from J, leaving 19 bases between them. Germline V gene data show CDR1 as SGHAT and CDR2 as FQDESV (reference sequence).